The rows below give T cell receptor beta chains drawn from one sample of a study of blood T cell repertoires in COVID-19. TCRdb keeps only in-frame clones here, not all; method: immunoSEQ multiplex PCR. The sample lists 350,000 or so clones, approximately 91% occurring once. The sequencing input was PBMCs or T cells enriched from blood (not recorded which). These receptors all stem from a woman under 40 who had been exposed to COVID-19. The conserved cysteine and the conserved F or W are not part of the CDR3 here.

len,v_gene,CDR3aa
16,TRBV19,ASSIVGSGGAPYNEQF
11,TRBV9,ASSVGGKNIQY
16,TRBV7-9,ASSSLEAAGGSYNEQF
15,TRBV27,ASSFNPTSGSVYEQF
14,TRBV7-6,ASSLGADRGAYGYT
16,TRBV5-1,ASSFIVSDLVAKNIQY
14,TRBV3-1/TRBV3-2,ASSQDPWGGTGELF
11,TRBV2,ASSEKQGGGYT
13,TRBV6-2/TRBV6-3,ASSYSLTGNQPQH
11,TRBV2,ARIQGANTEAF
15,TRBV27,ASSPRQGRPLGYGYT
13,TRBV7-2,ASRGQGVLNSPLH
15,TRBV9,ASSSRGSGRATDTQY
10,TRBV25-1,ASSDSLYGYT
13,TRBV28,ASSSLQGTNTEAF
10,TRBV12-3/TRBV12-4,ASSFGASEQY
11,TRBV29-1,SVNTGLDGEQF
15,TRBV28,ASSLSRWQGNTGELF
13,TRBV3-1/TRBV3-2,ASSQGPVGVETQY
13,TRBV15,ATSREQGSGEKLF
15,TRBV7-8,ASSLAPWESGPNEQF
16,TRBV7-3,ASSPRTGGAANTGELF
15,TRBV5-8,ASSFQGGSGILYEQY
18,TRBV11-3,ASSSPFRTSGSGGTDTQY
13,TRBV6-2/TRBV6-3,ASSYGPLGRYGYT
11,TRBV19,ASRGHSNQPQH
13,TRBV5-1,ASSLATNGDTEAF
11,TRBV7-8,ASSLARNQPQH
13,TRBV9,ASSDGTANTGELF
13,TRBV13,ASSLRVNLNTEAF
13,TRBV15,ATSRGGTGLDEQY
13,TRBV3-1/TRBV3-2,ASSPQLEPYNEQF
13,TRBV18,ASSPGQGRTGELF
12,TRBV6-5,ASSYWQGSSEQY
14,TRBV5-8,ASSQKGGASNYGYT
19,TRBV19,ASRKIGTGDTSGRRRDTQY
17,TRBV28,ASSLGAGLLAGLYNEQF
13,TRBV5-1,ASSPAGTGESPLH
11,TRBV29-1,SVEASGSYEQY
10,TRBV15,ATTLSGNTIY
15,TRBV7-8,ASSLRGTSPLPHEQF
11,TRBV29-1,SVSGTVNYGYT
14,TRBV7-9,ASSGPAVFSNQPQH
17,TRBV19,ASTGMRDRGKVRNQPQH
13,TRBV15,ATSRDILQGNGYT
13,TRBV2,ASSPGTSYYNEQF
13,TRBV19,ASMLSLAGGGEQF
13,TRBV6-5,ASSPGQGVPGELF